This entry describes one T cell receptor beta chain. Patients sequenced had flow cytometry evidence of CD8+CD57+ cell expansion. Untreated patients provided the blood samples, with no therapy given before sampling. This entry comes from a study of CD8+CD57+ T cells in acquired aplastic anemia. On the study more broadly: Sorting CD4+ and CD8+ cells gave DNA averaging roughly 3.2 ug.

The germline CDR1 and CDR2 sequences are DFQATT and SNEGSKA (reference sequence). CDR3 length: 16 amino acids. V lost 3 bases to trimming and J lost 2 bases; unmatched junction nucleotides: 5. Profiling that covered TCR beta VDJ and CDR3 relied on genomic DNA as its template. TCRdb ran MiXCR on the reads and lists one entry per CDR3 protein. Among around 430,000 distinct CDR3 sequences listed, around 30% were seen once. This TCR derives from a human donor with aplastic anemia. The material sequenced was sorted CD4+, CD8+, or CD8+CD57+ T cells (not recorded which) from PBMCs. This chain joins TRBV20-1 and TRBJ1-6; 9 bases are a match to TRBD1. CDR3 bases: TGCAGTGCTAGGGGGGACAGGGTTGCCTATAATTCACCCCTCCACTTT. It codes for CSARGDRVAYNSPLHF.